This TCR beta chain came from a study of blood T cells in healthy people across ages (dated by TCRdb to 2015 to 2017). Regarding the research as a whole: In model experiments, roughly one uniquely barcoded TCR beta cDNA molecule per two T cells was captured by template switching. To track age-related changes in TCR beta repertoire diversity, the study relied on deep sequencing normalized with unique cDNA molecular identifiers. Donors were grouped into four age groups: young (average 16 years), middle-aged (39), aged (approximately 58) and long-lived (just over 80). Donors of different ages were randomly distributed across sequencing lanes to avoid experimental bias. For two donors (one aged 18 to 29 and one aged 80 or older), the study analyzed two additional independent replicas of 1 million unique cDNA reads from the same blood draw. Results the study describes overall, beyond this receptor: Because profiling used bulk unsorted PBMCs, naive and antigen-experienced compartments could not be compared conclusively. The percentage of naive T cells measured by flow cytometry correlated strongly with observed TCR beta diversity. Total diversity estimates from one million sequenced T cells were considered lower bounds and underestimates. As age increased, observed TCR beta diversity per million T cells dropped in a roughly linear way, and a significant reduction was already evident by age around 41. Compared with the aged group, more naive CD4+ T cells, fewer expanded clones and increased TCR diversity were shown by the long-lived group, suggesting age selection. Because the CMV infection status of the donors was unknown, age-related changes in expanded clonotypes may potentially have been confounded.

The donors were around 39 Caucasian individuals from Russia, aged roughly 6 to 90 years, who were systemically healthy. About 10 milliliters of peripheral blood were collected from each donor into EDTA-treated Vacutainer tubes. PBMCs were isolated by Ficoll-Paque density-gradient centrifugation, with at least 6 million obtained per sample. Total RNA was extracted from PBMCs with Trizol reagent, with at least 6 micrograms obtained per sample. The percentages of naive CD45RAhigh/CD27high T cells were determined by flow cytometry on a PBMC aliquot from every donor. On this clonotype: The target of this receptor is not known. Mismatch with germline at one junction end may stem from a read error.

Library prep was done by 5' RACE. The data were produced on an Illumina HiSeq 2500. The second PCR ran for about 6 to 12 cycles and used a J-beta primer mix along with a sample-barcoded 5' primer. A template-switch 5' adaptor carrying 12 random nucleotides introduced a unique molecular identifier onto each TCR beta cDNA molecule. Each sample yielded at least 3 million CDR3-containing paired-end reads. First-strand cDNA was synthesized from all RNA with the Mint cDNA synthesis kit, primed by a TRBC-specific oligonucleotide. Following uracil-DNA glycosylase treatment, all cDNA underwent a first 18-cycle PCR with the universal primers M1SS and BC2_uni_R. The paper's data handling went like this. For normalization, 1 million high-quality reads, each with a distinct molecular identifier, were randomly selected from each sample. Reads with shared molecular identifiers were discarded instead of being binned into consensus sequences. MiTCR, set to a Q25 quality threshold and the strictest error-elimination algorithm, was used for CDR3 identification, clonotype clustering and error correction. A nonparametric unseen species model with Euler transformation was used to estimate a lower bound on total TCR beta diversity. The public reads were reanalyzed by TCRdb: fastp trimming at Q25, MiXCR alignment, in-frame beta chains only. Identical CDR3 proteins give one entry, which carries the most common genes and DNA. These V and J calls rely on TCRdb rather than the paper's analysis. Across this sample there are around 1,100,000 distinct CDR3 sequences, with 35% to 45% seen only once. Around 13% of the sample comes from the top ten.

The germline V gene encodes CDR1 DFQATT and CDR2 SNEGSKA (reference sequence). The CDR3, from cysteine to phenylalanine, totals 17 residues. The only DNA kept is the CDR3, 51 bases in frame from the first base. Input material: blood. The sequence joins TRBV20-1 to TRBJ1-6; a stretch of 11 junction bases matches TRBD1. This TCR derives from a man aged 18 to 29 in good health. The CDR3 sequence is CSARGQGGGSYNSSLHF. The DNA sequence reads TGCAGTGCTAGGGGACAGGGGGGTGGCTCCTATAATTCATCCCTCCACTTT.